The 27 T cell receptor beta chains listed next were all sequenced from one sample in a study of T cell changes during pregnancy in multiple sclerosis. Only in-frame clones appear in the TCRdb table, and some are missing; sequencing was by immunoSEQ multiplex PCR. The sample lists about 70,000 clones, roughly 94% occurring once. The specimen comprised peripheral blood, sampled in the third trimester of pregnancy. Receptor source: a female donor with multiple sclerosis, enrolled in a pregnancy study.

The CDR3 DNA reads as TGCGCCAGCAGCCAAGATAGGGGTGGCTCCGGGGAGCTGTTTTTT. It is translated as CASSQDRGGSGELFF. This chain joins TRBV4-3 and TRBJ2-2, with a weak D call TRBD1 (5 bases). The CDR3 loop spans 15 amino acids. The germline CDR1 and CDR2 sequences are LGHNA and YSLEER. V was trimmed by 0 bases and J by 6 bases, leaving 11 bases between them.

The CDR3 DNA reads TGTGCCAGCAGCCGGCGGCTAGGGGGGGCCCTAGGGACAGATACGCAGTATTTT. The encoded protein is CASSRRLGGALGTDTQYF. V and J are TRBV7-2 and TRBJ2-3; tentative D call: TRBD2 (7 bases). V was pared by 5 bases and J by 3 bases, with 24 bases between. The germline V gene has CDR1 SGHTA and CDR2 FQGNSA. The CDR3 loop spans 18 amino acids.

V is TRBV6-6 and J is TRBJ1-2, with a tentative D call TRBD1 (6 bases). This CDR3 comprises 13 residues. Germline lookup yields CDR1 MNHNY and CDR2 SVGAGI (reference sequence). Trimming took 5 bases from V and 4 from J, leaving 11 bases between them. CDR3 nucleotide sequence: TGTGCCAGCAGTAGGGAACAGGGCTATGGCTACACCTTC. Amino acids: CASSREQGYGYTF.

The V gene is TRBV18, the J gene TRBJ1-1; possible D gene TRBD1, 6 bases. Germline loops: CDR1 KGHSH, CDR2 LQKENI. The CDR3 runs to 15 residues. Trimming took 5 bases from V and 3 from J, leaving 16 bases between them. The CDR3 loop is CASSSTGFGDTEAFF. The CDR3 nucleotides are TGTGCCAGCTCATCCACAGGGTTCGGGGACACTGAAGCTTTCTTT.

This chain uses TRBV6-5 with TRBJ1-6; tentative D call: TRBD1 (5 bases). The CDR3 extends over 13 amino acids. V shed 2 bases and J shed 10 bases, with 9 bases lying between them. The germline gives CDR1 MNHEY, CDR2 SVGAGI. The DNA of the CDR3 is TGTGCCAGCAGTTACGGCGGACAATCACCCCTCCACTTT. Translated: CASSYGGQSPLHF.

This chain uses TRBV7-9 with TRBJ1-1, with a possible D match to TRBD1 (5 bases). Per germline, CDR1 SEHNR and CDR2 FQNEAQ (reference sequence). The CDR3 is 14 residues long. Deletions cut 5 bases from V and 2 bases from J, with 12 bases between. CDR3 protein: CASSLSRDNTEAFF. The CDR3 DNA reads TGTGCCAGCAGCCTTAGCAGGGATAACACTGAAGCTTTCTTT.

The chain carries TRBV7-2 and TRBJ2-3; D is possibly TRBD2 (5 bases). The CDR3 loop spans 19 amino acids. Germline V gene sequence: CDR1 SGHTA, CDR2 FQGNSA. Between the trimmed V and J ends, which lost 2 bases and 0 bases, there was a span of 21 bases. CDR3 sequence (DNA): TGTGCCAGCAGCTTACGGTGGGAGATTCACCCCACTAGCACAGATACGCAGTATTTT. It specifies CASSLRWEIHPTSTDTQYF.

The chain recombines TRBV9 with TRBJ1-1, with TRBD1 as a possible D gene (5 bases). CDR1 SGDLS and CDR2 YYNGEE come from the germline V gene. The germline V and J ends were trimmed by 0 bases and 3 bases, with 18 bases remaining between them. CDR3 length equals 17 residues. In nucleotides, the CDR3 is TGTGCCAGCAGCGTAGGGTGGGGCCCAAATTTGGACACTGAAGCTTTCTTT. This codes for CASSVGWGPNLDTEAFF.

This clone was recorded once. This chain joins TRBV19 and TRBJ1-2; TRBD1 aligns across 7 bases. Per the germline V gene, CDR1 is LNHDA and CDR2 is SQIVND (reference sequence). There are 15 residues in the CDR3. The V segment lost 6 bases and the J segment 2 bases; nucleotides outside the gene matches: 9. CDR3 nucleotide sequence: TGTGCCAGTAGGGCGTCAGGGGGTATGAACTATGGCTACACCTTC. As protein: CASRASGGMNYGYTF.

This sequence joins TRBV25-1 and TRBJ1-2, with TRBD1 matching 9 bases. After removal of 5 bases from V and 2 bases from J, the junction contained 3 bases not matched to a gene. Per germline, CDR1 MGHDK and CDR2 SYGVNS. The CDR3 has 14 residues. The CDR3 nucleotides read TGTGCCAGCAGTCGGACAGGGGTCAACTATGGCTACACCTTC. It yields the protein CASSRTGVNYGYTF.

The CDR3, as DNA: TGTGCCAGTGGACAGTTTCGGAACTATGGCTACACCTTC. Translation gives CASGQFRNYGYTF. The J gene is TRBJ1-2, the V gene TRBV27, with D tentatively TRBD1 (6 bases). This CDR3 spans 13 amino acids. Trimming shortened V by 9 bases and J by 2 bases, and 13 bases separated the two germline ends. Germline CDR1 MNHEY, CDR2 SMNVEV (reference sequence).

CDR3 DNA: TGTGCCAGCTCCCCCATAGGGGGCGCGGAAGGCTACACCTTC. This gives the protein CASSPIGGAEGYTF. V and J are TRBV18 and TRBJ1-2; 7 nucleotides align to TRBD1. The CDR3 loop spans 14 amino acids. CDR1 and CDR2 (germline): KGHSH, LQKENI. V was pared by 6 bases and J by 8 bases, with 12 bases of the junction left unmatched.

The CDR3 loop reads CASSITDYEQYF. CDR3 coding DNA: TGTGCCAGCAGCATTACAGACTACGAGCAGTACTTC. The genes are TRBV9 and TRBJ2-7; D is uncertain. The germline V and J ends were trimmed by 4 bases and 3 bases, with 8 bases remaining between them. The CDR3 consists of 12 residues. Germline V lookup: CDR1 SGDLS, CDR2 YYNGEE.

This clone was counted once. This chain links TRBV9 with TRBJ1-5; tentative D call: TRBD1 (5 bases). Germline assignment: CDR1 SGDLS and CDR2 YYNGEE. The CDR3 is 16 residues long. V was clipped by 3 bases and J by 0 bases, with 13 bases between them. The CDR3 bases are TGTGCCAGCAGCGCCAGGGTAATCTATAGCAATCAGCCCCAGCATTTT. It yields the protein CASSARVIYSNQPQHF.

The gene calls are TRBV5-1 and TRBJ2-1, with TRBD2 as a possible D gene (7 bases). CDR1 and CDR2 (germline): SGHRS, YFSETQ. V was trimmed by 3 bases and J by 0 bases, leaving 13 bases between them. The length of the CDR3 is 16 residues. CDR3 nucleotides: TGCGCCAGCAGCTGGGGGCAGCGGGGCTCCTACAATGAGCAGTTCTTC. It is translated as CASSWGQRGSYNEQFF.

The CDR3 protein is CASSLEPGQGYEQYF. Written as DNA, the CDR3 is TGTGCCAGCAGCTTAGAACCCGGACAGGGCTACGAGCAGTACTTC. The chain carries TRBV7-2 and TRBJ2-7; TRBD1 matches at 8 bases. The CDR3 length is 15 residues. V was pared by 1 base and J by 3 bases, with 5 bases of the junction left unmatched. Germline V gene sequence: CDR1 SGHTA, CDR2 FQGNSA.

This clone occurred once. The rearrangement uses TRBV9 and TRBJ1-2, with 7 nucleotides matching TRBD1. J lost 5 bases, V lost 4 bases, and 11 bases had no gene match. Germline values: CDR1 SGDLS, CDR2 YYNGEE. The CDR3 has 15 residues. CDR3 in amino acids: CASSSLRDSRYGYTF. DNA of the CDR3: TGTGCCAGCAGCTCTCTCCGGGACAGCCGTTATGGCTACACCTTC.

Points on this clone: Since the CDR3 does not end with the conserved phenylalanine or tryptophan, this likely comes from a read error. The limits of the CDR3 on the DNA are not certain, so only TCRdb's listed CDR3 is given. The chain is built from TRBV28 and TRBJ1-6; TRBD1, as called in the table, went unchecked against the DNA. The CDR3 region is 12 residues in length, termini included. Germline V gives CDR1 MDHEN, CDR2 SYDVKM. The CDR3 is CASSPGQGKMTT.

This clone was observed a single time. The CDR3 DNA follows: TGTGCCAGCAGCTTAGTCCCGATCGGGAGGCAGTACTTC. Encoded protein: CASSLVPIGRQYF. This chain links TRBV7-2 with TRBJ2-7; possibly TRBD2 for D (6 bases). The CDR3 has 13 residues. Germline V gene data show CDR1 as SGHTA and CDR2 as FQGNSA. Trimming took off 1 base at V and 9 bases at J, with 13 bases between the two ends.

The chain uses TRBV5-4 and TRBJ2-2, with 9 bases aligning to TRBD1. CDR3 length equals 17 residues. With V trimmed by 3 bases and J by 7 bases, 13 bases remained unmatched. Germline lookup yields CDR1 SGHNT and CDR2 YYREEE (reference sequence). The CDR3 protein is CASSSEPGTGISGELFF. The CDR3 nucleotides are TGTGCCAGCAGCTCTGAACCCGGGACAGGGATTAGCGGGGAGCTGTTTTTT.

The chain carries TRBV30 and TRBJ2-2, with D tentatively TRBD1 (5 bases). Germline CDR1 reads GTSNPN; CDR2 reads SVGIG (reference sequence). The V end was cut by 5 bases, the J end by 3 bases, with 16 bases between. The CDR3 runs 15 residues. The CDR3 loop is CAWYRTLRHTGELFF. Here the CDR3 DNA reads TGTGCCTGGTACAGGACATTGAGGCACACCGGGGAGCTGTTTTTT.

The chain uses TRBV6-6 and TRBJ2-2; a possible D gene is TRBD1 (6 bases). There are 15 residues in the CDR3. Trimming took off 0 bases at V and 7 bases at J, with 12 bases between the two ends. Germline V gene sequence: CDR1 MNHNY, CDR2 SVGAGI (reference sequence). The CDR3 DNA is TGTGCCAGCAGTTACTCCGGGCAGGGGAACGGGGAGCTGTTTTTT. It yields the protein CASSYSGQGNGELFF.

The CDR3 DNA reads as TGTGCCAGCAGTCGGAGCCAGGGGGCATTTGGCTACACCTTC. Amino acid sequence: CASSRSQGAFGYTF. The chain joins TRBV6-6 to TRBJ1-2, with TRBD1 identical over 8 bases. This CDR3 contains 14 residues. The germline CDR1 and CDR2 sequences are MNHNY and SVGAGI (reference sequence). V trimming: 5 bases; J trimming: 7 bases; junction bases outside the gene matches: 9.

The CDR3 region is CATSLDQSYGYTF. For the CDR3, the DNA is TGTGCCACCAGCCTCGATCAGTCCTATGGCTACACCTTC. J is TRBJ1-2 and V is TRBV15; no reliable D call. The germline V gene encodes CDR1 LNHNV and CDR2 YYDKDF (reference sequence). The V gene lost 5 bases and the J gene lost 4 bases, with 11 bases spanning the gap. There are 13 residues in the CDR3.

This clone was counted a single time. The chain recombines TRBV7-2 with TRBJ1-2; D perhaps matches TRBD1 (5 bases). Germline V lookup: CDR1 SGHTA, CDR2 FQGNSA. This CDR3 is built from 14 residues. Trimming left V 7 bases short and J 5 bases short, with 17 bases between. The CDR3 loop reads CASISTGGSYGYTF. In DNA form, the CDR3 reads TGTGCCAGCATTTCCACGGGGGGGAGTTATGGCTACACCTTC.

V is TRBV30 and J is TRBJ2-7; 8 nucleotides agree with TRBD1. Germline V gene sequence: CDR1 GTSNPN, CDR2 SVGIG (reference sequence). The CDR3 extends over 13 amino acids. The trim removed 5 bases at V and 7 bases at J, leaving 10 bases unmatched. The CDR3 DNA reads TGTGCCTGGGCTGACCTGACAGGGGAAGAGCAGTACTTC. Its protein is CAWADLTGEEQYF. Combining the CDR3 with reference TRBV30 and TRBJ2-7 gives the whole variable domain SQTIHQWPATLVQPVGSPLSLECTVEGTSNPNLYWYRQAAGRGLQLLFYSVGIGQISSEVPQNLSASRPQDRQFILSSKKLLLSDSGFYLCAWADLTGEEQYFGPGTRLTVT.

The V gene is TRBV9, the J gene TRBJ1-2; D not certain. This CDR3 is built from 15 residues. Per the germline V gene, CDR1 is SGDLS and CDR2 is YYNGEE. V gave up 0 bases and J gave up 0 bases, with 9 bases separating them. This CDR3 is CASSVEAGTNYGYTF. CDR3 sequence (DNA): TGTGCCAGCAGCGTAGAAGCCGGTACTAACTATGGCTACACCTTC.